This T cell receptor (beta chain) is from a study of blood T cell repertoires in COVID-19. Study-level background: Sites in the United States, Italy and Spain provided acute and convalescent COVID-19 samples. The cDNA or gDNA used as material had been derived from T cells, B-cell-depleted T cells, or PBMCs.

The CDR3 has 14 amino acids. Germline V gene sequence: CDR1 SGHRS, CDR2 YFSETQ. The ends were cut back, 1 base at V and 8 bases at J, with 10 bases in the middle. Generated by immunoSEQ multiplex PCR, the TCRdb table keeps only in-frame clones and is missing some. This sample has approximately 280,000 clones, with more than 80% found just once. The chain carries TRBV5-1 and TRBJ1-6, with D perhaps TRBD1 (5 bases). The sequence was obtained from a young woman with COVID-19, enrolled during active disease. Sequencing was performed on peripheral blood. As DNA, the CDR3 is TGCGCCAGCAGCTTGAGTCAGGGCCATTCACCCCTCCACTTT. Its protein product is CASSLSQGHSPLHF.